This T cell receptor beta chain is from a study of cytomegalovirus exposure and HLA in healthy donors (dated by TCRdb to about 2017). Describing the broader study: An earlier analysis of some 620 of the donors reported approximately 300 Gb of sequence data and about 120 million unique TCR beta sequences obtained from approximately 180 million T cells. Every discovery cohort repertoire had been produced on one sequencing platform. HLA typing included class I and class II loci at four-digit resolution. To predict cytomegalovirus infection status, the study brought together high-throughput TCR immunosequencing, statistical association of individual TCRs with disease status, and machine learning. A separate validation cohort of 100 to 150 different subjects was used in addition to the roughly 620-subject first cohort. In a later genetic analysis, genome-wide SNP genotypes for about 55% of the 666 donors were used, and that subset was treated as a discovery cohort. Four to six DR-DQ haplotypes were handled as single units for association and clustering, since linkage in the cohort was strong. The aim of the study was to test whether cataloging public T cell receptors could identify signatures of past pathogen exposure. Roughly 320 gigabases of sequencing data and around 80 million unique TCR sequences made up an early release that covered under 750 HLA-typed donors. Among around 400 genotyped donors of the cohort, an average of about 220,000 unique TCR beta nucleotide sequences was sequenced per donor, of which 15% to 20% were non-productive. The study used immunosequencing to profile the T cell repertoires of about 670 subjects and linked those repertoires to cytomegalovirus serostatus. Donor age, sex, ethnicity and CMV serostatus were compiled together with the repertoire data. In the later analysis, no new phenotypic data were used to find candidate immune exposures; instead, reliance was placed on TCR beta sequences and their occurrence across donors. Typing coverage varied by locus: roughly 620-640 donors for A, B, C, DRB1 and DQB1; under 550 for DQA1; some 610 for DPA1; approximately 490 for DPB1. A later analysis re-examined previously published TCR beta repertoires from hundreds of donors and added high-resolution HLA genotyping to investigate patterns of TCR occurrence. An earlier analysis of around 580 of the donors used high-throughput TCR beta sequencing to judge whether each TCR beta V gene segment behaved as functional or pseudogenic. Of the roughly 400 genotyped donors, 81% were placed in the genetic ancestry cluster associated with self-reported Caucasian donors.

Of note for this clone: What this receptor recognizes is not known. No base qualities exist here, and no much larger clone lies one base off it.

In total, fewer than 750 healthy bone marrow donors made up the cohort. At the time of sampling, all cohort members were nominally healthy, though unrecorded immune exposures were likely present. The donor tested CMV seronegative and was one of the 352 seronegative cohort members. A peripheral blood sample was collected from each donor, and TCR beta sequencing was performed on peripheral blood mononuclear cells. Genomic DNA was extracted from the blood cell samples with the Qiagen DNeasy Blood Extraction Kit. The paper's findings and limits, for the study overall: While some public TCRs were present in many individuals, most TCR sequences turned up only very rarely across donors. The study gave a list of some 150 TCR beta chains associated with cytomegalovirus. Correlated functional status among segregating V segments might be attributable to linkage disequilibrium, but an unknown experimental factor could not be ruled out. Immune exposure information for the cohort was limited to CMV serostatus. In a later genetic analysis, fewer N-insertions in productive TCRs were reported among donors in an Asian-associated ancestry cluster than the roughly 640-donor mean. The authors suggested that the approach could potentially be generalized to other disease states and immunological phenotypes. Roughly uniform sequencing depth across donors was assumed in presence/absence analyses, although this assumption may not hold. Some IMGT-functional V segments, including TRBV6-2 and TRBV6-3, could not be distinguished by the 87-base-pair reads and were therefore excluded. In a later analysis, several top co-occurrence clusters were reported to appear linked to parvovirus B19, influenza, CMV and Epstein-Barr virus. Broadly in line with IMGT annotations, most TCR beta V segments showed up in productive rearrangements about 90% or about 30% of the time in an earlier analysis of under 700 of the donors. Specific HLA alleles were associated with 16,951 TCR beta sequences at a false discovery rate of 0.05 in a later analysis. Fewer than 20 rarely observed V segments, including chromosome 9 orphons, were excluded from the earlier analysis of approximately 500 of the donors because counts were too low. In a later analysis, HLA-associated TCR beta chains showed more clonal expansion and lower generation probabilities than non-associated chains that were equally common. A further reported finding was that TCR beta sequences accurately predicted the HLA-A and HLA-B alleles for most subjects in the first cohort. According to a later analysis, TCR association rates differed among HLA loci, with DRB1 alleles showing the most associated TCRs and HLA-C alleles showing the fewest. In both the original and validation cohorts, the classifier was reported to diagnose cytomegalovirus status with high specificity and sensitivity. In a later analysis, most CMV-associated TCR beta chains were found to appear HLA-restricted, with HLA associations seemingly driven largely by CMV exposure. The sequencing pipeline was judged likely to have produced a cluster of highly shared sequence variants as a technical artifact. In this cohort, only TCR beta chains were sequenced, and detectable features were limited by the absence of alpha or paired-chain data. Because HLA typing was unavailable for some donors at each locus, only the typed subset was used in association tests. When HLA alleles, especially DR and DQ, strongly co-occurred, TCR associations were difficult to assign to individual alleles. In vitro tests confirmed that a few of the cytomegalovirus-associated TCR beta chains recognize cytomegalovirus antigens. In a later genetic analysis, a missense DCLRE1C variant was associated with V-gene and J-gene trimming of TCR beta chains, and the association was replicated in an independent cohort.

Receptors were amplified or captured by the immunoSEQ multiplex PCR assay. A mixture of 60 forward primers for TCR Vbeta segments and 13 reverse primers for TCR Jbeta segments was used in the multiplex PCR. A multiplex PCR assay on genomic DNA amplified the CDR3 region of rearranged TCR beta genes. Amplified TCR beta libraries were sequenced as 87-base-pair reads on the Illumina HiSeq System. The paper's data handling went like this. A later analysis tallied about 77 million unique TCR beta chains across the roughly 610 repertoires, and some 10 million of those chains were shared by two or more donors. Raw reads were error-corrected and collapsed into unique sequences with a nearest-neighbor algorithm that merged closely related sequences to remove PCR and sequencing errors. Alignment of CDR3 sequences to IMGT reference sequences was used to assign V, D and J gene segments. For a sequence to be retained, a match of at least six nucleotides to both a V gene segment and a J gene segment was required. Rearrangements were classified as productive when the CDR3 lacked stop codons and remained in frame with V and J, and all other rearrangements were classified as non-productive. CDR3 was defined by IMGT convention, running from the second conserved V-encoded cysteine to the conserved J-encoded phenylalanine. Sequences without an unambiguous match to a single V gene segment were excluded from the earlier analysis of 450 to 750 of the donors. In an earlier analysis of a few hundred of the donors, a V segment was called functional when productive rearrangements were above 56.7%, and segregating when the standard deviation between donors exceeded 5%. A statistical classification framework was built to diagnose cytomegalovirus status from the catalog of TCR beta chain sequences. In a later analysis, TCR nucleotide sequences were compared against IMGT/GENE-DB human TR gene sequences so that V and J genes could be assigned. The TCRdist pipeline was used in a later analysis to assign CDR3 sequences and most-parsimonious VDJ recombination scenarios. In a later analysis, each TCR beta chain was defined by its CDR3 amino acid sequence together with its V-gene family, and reads lacking a unique V-gene family were excluded. A later analysis removed 592 highly shared, low-generation-probability nucleotide sequences to deal with suspected cross-contamination and a sequencing artifact. In a later analysis, a clonal expansion index for each public chain was calculated from normalized within-repertoire ranks of inferred template counts. In a later analysis, generation probabilities were computed with a VDJ recombination model fitted to out-of-frame rearrangements, and the resulting probabilities were checked against IGoR. A later analysis scored TCR-TCR, TCR-HLA and TCR-CMV co-occurrence with hypergeometric tests, applying a repertoire-size bias correction to TCR pairs. False discovery rates were estimated in a later analysis by permuting HLA or CMV assignments 20 times. A later analysis grouped co-occurring TCRs with DBSCAN, adding TCRdist sequence similarity when clustering within HLA-allele-positive subsets. Repertoires with fewer than 30,000 or more than 120,000 public chains were left out of co-occurrence clustering, as were five repertoires with anomalous nucleotide sharing. TCRdb provides this immuneACCESS table in a form limited to in-frame rearrangements. Some clones are lacking; in checked studies, under half of them reflect an unresolved V gene, and why the rest are absent is not known. The V and J calls and the clone size are those of that table, but D and trimming were determined from the DNA. The sample data list approximately 140,000 clones, and roughly 75% of these were observed just once. The ten most abundant clones make up about 2.2% of the sample.

As encoded in the germline V gene (reference sequence), CDR1 is MNHEY while CDR2 is SMNVEV. Trimming leaves V shorter by 6 bases and J shorter by 0 bases, with the junction holding 5 bases beyond the gene matches. Its CDR3 holds 16 amino acids, cysteine through phenylalanine. Just the 48-base CDR3 DNA is kept, in frame starting at base 1. The sample consisted of PBMCs. This TCR came from a man younger than 45 in good health and CMV-seronegative. The V gene is TRBV27 and the J gene is TRBJ2-7; TRBD2 lines up with 13 middle nucleotides. The sequence in DNA is TGTGCCAGCAGATGGACTAGCGGGAGACGCTCCTACGAGCAGTACTTC. It specifies CASRWTSGRRSYEQYF.